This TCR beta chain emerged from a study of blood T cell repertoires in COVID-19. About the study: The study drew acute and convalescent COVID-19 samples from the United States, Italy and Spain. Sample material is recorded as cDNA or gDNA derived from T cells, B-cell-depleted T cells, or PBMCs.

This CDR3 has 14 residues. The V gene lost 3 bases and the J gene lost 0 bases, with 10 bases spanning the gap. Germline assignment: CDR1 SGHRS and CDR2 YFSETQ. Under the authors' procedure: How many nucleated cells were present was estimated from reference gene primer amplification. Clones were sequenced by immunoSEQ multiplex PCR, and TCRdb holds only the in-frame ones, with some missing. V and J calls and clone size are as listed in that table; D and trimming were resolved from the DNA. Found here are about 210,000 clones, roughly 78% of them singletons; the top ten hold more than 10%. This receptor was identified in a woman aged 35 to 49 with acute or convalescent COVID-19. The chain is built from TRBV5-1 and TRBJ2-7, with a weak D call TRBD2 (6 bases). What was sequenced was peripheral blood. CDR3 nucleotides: TGCGCCAGCAGCTCGGCGGGGACCTCCTACGAGCAGTACTTC. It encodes CASSSAGTSYEQYF.